This T cell receptor beta chain was captured in a study of metastatic and nonmetastatic thyroid tumors. Background on the study: Samples came from malignant and benign thyroid patients, and repertoires were compared across blood and tumor or nodule tissue.

This clone was picked up many times. Its specificity is unknown. In the original processing: A distant-metastasis classifier for papillary thyroid cancer was built using CDR3 differences across clinicopathological groups. From the PCR reads, TCRdb re-called clones with MiXCR. The V and J calls follow TCRdb's processing rather than the paper's. The sample comprises tens of thousands of clones, approximately 13% of which are singletons, and over 4% rests with the top ten. With 3 bases removed from V and 7 bases from J, the gap between germline ends came to 18 bases. Germline V gives CDR1 MDHEN, CDR2 SYDVKM. The CDR3 has 15 amino acids. The study's findings and limits: The reported finding was significantly higher TCR beta diversity in malignant thyroid tumors relative to benign nodules, in blood and tumor.

All patients were treatment-naive before thyroid surgery. The J gene is TRBJ1-2, the V gene TRBV28; weak D call: TRBD1 (5 bases). Sequencing was performed on blood. This receptor was obtained from a female donor with papillary thyroid cancer or a benign thyroid nodule (not recorded which). Some clones in this sample may be carry-over from other donors' samples. CDR3 residues: CASSFLAGKGGGYTF. CDR3 bases: TGTGCCAGCAGTTTTCTAGCAGGGAAGGGTGGTGGCTACACCTTC.